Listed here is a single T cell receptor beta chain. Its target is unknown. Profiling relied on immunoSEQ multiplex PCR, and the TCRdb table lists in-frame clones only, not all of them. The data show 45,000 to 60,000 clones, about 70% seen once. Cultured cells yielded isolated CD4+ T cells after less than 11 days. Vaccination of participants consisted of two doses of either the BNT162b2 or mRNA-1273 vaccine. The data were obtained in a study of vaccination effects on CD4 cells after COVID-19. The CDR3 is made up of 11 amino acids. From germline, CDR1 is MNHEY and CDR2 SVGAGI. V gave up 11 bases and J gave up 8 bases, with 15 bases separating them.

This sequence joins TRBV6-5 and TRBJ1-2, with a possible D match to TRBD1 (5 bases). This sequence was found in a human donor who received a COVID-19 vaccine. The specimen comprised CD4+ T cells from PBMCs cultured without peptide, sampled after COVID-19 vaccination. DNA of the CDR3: TGTGCCCTCGCTGTGGGGCTAGGCTACACCTTC. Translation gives CALAVGLGYTF.